The 18 T cell receptor beta chains in this list originate from one sample, sequenced in a study of blood T cell repertoires in COVID-19. Using immunoSEQ multiplex PCR, the repertoire was profiled, and TCRdb retains in-frame clones only, with some absent. The table has 70,000 to 95,000 clones, around 92% seen once. The sample consisted of peripheral blood. These receptors all stem from a woman aged 55-70 years with active COVID-19.

The chain's CDR3 is CASSPPGTAVPRPFF. CDR3 sequence (DNA): TGTGCCAGCAGCCCCCCCGGGACAGCAGTTCCCAGGCCTTTCTTT. The chain links TRBV11-3 to TRBJ1-1; TRBD1 matches 7 bases. The CDR3 sequence is 15 residues long. V lost 5 bases to trimming and J lost 12 bases; unmatched junction nucleotides: 18. CDR1 and CDR2 (germline): SGHNT, YENEEA.

The genes are TRBV28 and TRBJ2-7; 8 nucleotides align to TRBD1. The CDR3 is 13 amino acids. With 6 bases clipped from V and 5 bases from J, the junction kept 6 bases outside the gene matches. The germline V gene encodes CDR1 MDHEN and CDR2 SYDVKM. The CDR3 DNA reads TGTGCCAGCAGAGACAGGGGAGGACACGAGCAGTACTTC. Residues: CASRDRGGHEQYF.

This rearrangement joins TRBV19 to TRBJ1-1; D remains unclear. There are 14 residues in the CDR3. CDR1 is LNHDA and CDR2 is SQIVND in the germline V gene (reference sequence). The V end lost 1 base, the J end lost 1 base, and 7 bases lay between the germline ends. The CDR3 sequence is CASSIVTGNTEAFF. CDR3 in DNA: TGTGCCAGTAGTATAGTTACGGGGAACACTGAAGCTTTCTTT.

The chain uses TRBV30 and TRBJ1-2; TRBD1 might be the D (6 bases). Between the trimmed V and J ends, which lost 6 bases and 1 base, there was a span of 12 bases. Germline-derived CDR1 and CDR2 are GTSNPN and SVGIG (reference sequence). The CDR3 runs to 13 residues. CDR3 in amino acids: CACPDRINYGYTF. CDR3 bases: TGTGCCTGCCCCGACAGGATTAACTATGGCTACACCTTC. The full variable domain, rest sourced from reference TRBV30 and TRBJ1-2, is SQTIHQWPATLVQPVGSPLSLECTVEGTSNPNLYWYRQAAGRGLQLLFYSVGIGQISSEVPQNLSASRPQDRQFILSSKKLLLSDSGFYLCACPDRINYGYTFGSGTRLTVV.

The rearrangement uses TRBV11-2 and TRBJ2-1; 14 bases align to TRBD2. Germline V lookup: CDR1 SGHAT, CDR2 FQNNGV. The J segment lost 7 bases and the V segment lost 6 bases, leaving 17 bases of the junction unmatched. This CDR3 has 19 amino acids. In DNA form, the CDR3 reads TGTGCCAGCAGGTTATTCCCCCAAGGACTAGCGGGAGGAGGGAATGAGCAGTTCTTC. Translation: CASRLFPQGLAGGGNEQFF.

V is TRBV6-5 and J is TRBJ1-6; TRBD1 is a possible D gene (5 bases). Trimming removed 9 bases from V and 6 bases from J, with 18 bases in between. The CDR3 contains 15 residues. Germline V gives CDR1 MNHEY, CDR2 SVGAGI. The CDR3: CASQTPGGGNSPLHF. In DNA, the CDR3 is TGTGCCAGTCAAACCCCCGGGGGAGGTAATTCACCCCTCCACTTT.

The chain joins TRBV18 to TRBJ1-4, with D possibly TRBD1 on 6 matching bases. V gave up 3 bases and J gave up 3 bases, with 8 bases separating them. Per germline, CDR1 KGHSH and CDR2 LQKENI. This CDR3 comprises 14 residues. CDR3 residues: CASSPGAANEKLFF. CDR3 coding DNA: TGTGCCAGCTCACCGGGGGCGGCTAATGAAAAACTGTTTTTT. Drawing the rest from reference TRBV18 and TRBJ1-4, the complete variable domain is NAGVMQNPRHLVRRRGQEARLRCSPMKGHSHVYWYRQLPEEGLKFMVYLQKENIIDESGMPKERFSAEFPKEGPSILRIQQVVRGDSAAYFCASSPGAANEKLFFGSGTQLSVL.

In this sample, this clone turned up once. The genes are TRBV18 and TRBJ1-5; D perhaps matches TRBD1 (6 bases). Trimming pared 5 bases from V and 8 bases from J, leaving 13 bases between. The CDR3 totals 13 residues. The germline V gene encodes CDR1 KGHSH and CDR2 LQKENI. The CDR3 nucleotides read TGTGCCAGCTCAGCAGGGGACAAAAAGCCCCAGCATTTT. Amino acid sequence: CASSAGDKKPQHF.

This chain joins TRBV28 and TRBJ1-4; weak D call: TRBD1 (6 bases). From germline, CDR1 is MDHEN and CDR2 SYDVKM. The CDR3 extends over 17 amino acids. Trimming cost V 2 bases and J 3 bases, with 16 bases left between them. DNA for the CDR3: TGTGCCAGCAGTTTAGCCGACGCATACAGGGCTAATGAAAAACTGTTTTTT. This encodes CASSLADAYRANEKLFF.

With regard to this clone: This CDR3 is also generated by other DNA sequences in the sample. This sequence joins TRBV18 and TRBJ2-5; the D is unclear. Deletions cut 6 bases from V and 0 bases from J, with 11 bases between. The CDR3 length is 14 residues. Germline assignment: CDR1 KGHSH and CDR2 LQKENI. The CDR3 DNA is TGTGCCAGCTCCCCTACTCCGTACCAAGAGACCCAGTACTTC. Translating gives CASSPTPYQETQYF.

This chain uses TRBV5-1 with TRBJ1-1, with TRBD1 matching 10 bases. With 3 bases clipped from V and 4 bases from J, the junction kept 12 bases outside the gene matches. The CDR3 loop spans 17 amino acids. From germline, CDR1 is SGHRS and CDR2 YFSETQ. The CDR3 loop reads CASSSVPGQGWGTEAFF. CDR3 DNA sequence: TGCGCCAGCAGCTCCGTCCCGGGACAGGGGTGGGGCACTGAAGCTTTCTTT.

V gene TRBV11-3 combines with J gene TRBJ2-7; D unresolved. Germline lookup yields CDR1 SGHNT and CDR2 YENEEA. Deletions cut 5 bases from V and 4 bases from J, with 6 bases between. This CDR3 region has 11 residues. The CDR3 here is CASSIGYEQYF. The DNA for the CDR3 is TGTGCCAGCAGCATCGGTTACGAGCAGTACTTC.

In nucleotides, the CDR3 is TGTGCTAGTGGCCCACAGGGTAGAGAGACCCAGTACTTC. Its translation: CASGPQGRETQYF. The gene calls are TRBV12-5 and TRBJ2-5; tentatively, D is TRBD1 (6 bases). Trimming stripped 6 bases from V and 4 bases from J, with 12 bases between. The CDR3 covers 13 residues. In germline, CDR1 is LGHNT, CDR2 FRNRAP. The full variable domain, rest sourced from reference TRBV12-5 and TRBJ2-5, is DARVTQTPRHKVTEMGQEVTMRCQPILGHNTVFWYRQTMMQGLELLAYFRNRAPLDDSGMPKDRFSAEMPDATLATLKIQPSEPRDSAVYFCASGPQGRETQYFGPGTRLLVL.

The V call is TRBV27, the J call TRBJ2-7; 8 bases match TRBD2. The CDR3 is 13 amino acids. In germline, CDR1 is MNHEY, CDR2 SMNVEV (reference sequence). V lost 5 bases, J lost 6 bases, and 6 bases stayed unmatched. DNA for the CDR3: TGTGCCAGCAGTCCCGGGGGGGGGGCCGAGCAGTACTTC. Translation gives CASSPGGGAEQYF.

The chain has TRBV7-2 and TRBJ2-3; 8 bases match TRBD2. V shed 3 bases and J 10 bases; nucleotides not matched to a gene: 12. The germline V gene encodes CDR1 SGHTA and CDR2 FQGNSA. This CDR3 has 15 amino acids. CDR3 coding DNA: TGTGCCAGCAGCTTGGTAGCGGGGAGTCGATCCCCGCAGTATTTT. It codes for CASSLVAGSRSPQYF.

The rearrangement links TRBV6-6 to TRBJ2-1, with 7 positions matching TRBD2. Germline V gene lookup returns CDR1 MNHNY and CDR2 SVGAGI (reference sequence). There are 14 residues in the CDR3. With 4 bases clipped from V and 4 bases from J, the junction kept 4 bases outside the gene matches. CDR3 in amino acids: CASSSRGDYNEQFF. CDR3 nucleotides: TGTGCCAGCAGTTCTCGGGGGGATTACAATGAGCAGTTCTTC.

This clone occurred a few times. The rearrangement uses TRBV11-2 and TRBJ2-3; 9 nucleotides line up with TRBD1. V trimming: 2 bases; J trimming: 4 bases; junction bases outside the gene matches: 7. CDR3 length: 16 amino acids. Germline V lookup: CDR1 SGHAT, CDR2 FQNNGV. CDR3 nucleotides: TGTGCCAGCAGCTTACCCAAGGGACAGGGCCCAGATACGCAGTATTTT. Translating gives CASSLPKGQGPDTQYF.

The chain has TRBV7-9 and TRBJ2-1; 9 positions agree with TRBD2. Germline trimming cut 5 bases from V and 8 bases from J; bases unmatched to any gene: 10. The germline CDR1 and CDR2 sequences are SEHNR and FQNEAQ (reference sequence). CDR3 length: 15 amino acids. CDR3 in amino acids: CASSRPTSGSDEQFF. DNA of the CDR3: TGTGCCAGCAGCCGACCCACTAGCGGGTCGGATGAGCAGTTCTTC.